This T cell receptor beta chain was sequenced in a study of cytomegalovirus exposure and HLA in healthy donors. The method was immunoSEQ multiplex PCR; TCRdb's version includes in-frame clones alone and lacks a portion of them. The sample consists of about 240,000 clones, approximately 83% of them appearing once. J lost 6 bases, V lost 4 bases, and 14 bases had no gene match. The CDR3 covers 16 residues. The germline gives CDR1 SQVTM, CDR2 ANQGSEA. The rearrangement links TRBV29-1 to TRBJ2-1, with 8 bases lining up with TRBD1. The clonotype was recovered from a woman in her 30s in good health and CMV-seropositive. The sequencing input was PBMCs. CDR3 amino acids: CSVGPPSGQGRNEQFF. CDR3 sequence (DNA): TGCAGCGTTGGCCCCCCGAGCGGACAGGGCCGCAATGAGCAGTTCTTC.